This T cell receptor (beta chain) was recorded in a study of immune evolution from preneoplasia to lung adenocarcinoma (dated by TCRdb to the early 2020s). Some background on the complete study: No AAH lesions showed HLA loss of heterozygosity, compared with around 7% of AIS, 15% of MIA and roughly a third of ADC lesions. Resected precursor lesions (AAH, AIS, MIA) and invasive adenocarcinomas were each compared against paired morphologically normal lung tissue. TCR sequencing data came from 50 to 55 patients. Whole exome sequencing and methylation data from the same cohort of nodules were integrated with the immune data. The overall cohort was made up of around 57 patients with pulmonary nodules who had surgical resection. POLYSOLVER was used to infer class I HLA alleles from exome data, and LOHHLA was used to detect allele-specific HLA loss. The sample size was set by how many specimens were available, not by a prior power calculation. The study profiled immune contexture across lung adenocarcinoma precursors and invasive adenocarcinoma using immune gene expression, TCR sequencing and multiplex immunofluorescence. The study reported that roughly 110 samples were used for TCR sequencing.

Summary of the overall study and its limitations: The highest top T cell clone frequencies were observed in normal lung, and a progressive decrease in top T cell clone frequencies appeared to occur from AAH through AIS, MIA and invasive adenocarcinoma. The findings rested on association rather than direct causation, and larger cohorts with long-term follow-up and longitudinal biopsies were considered necessary. Because all patients were from Japan and China, applicability to Western populations was uncertain. Clonality was highest in normal lung, while later-stage lesions appeared to have lower clonality but higher T cell density and diversity. The highest T cell clonality was observed in KRAS-mutant nodules compared with EGFR-mutant or double wild-type lesions.

Patients underwent resection in Japan or China between the mid-2010s and the late 2010s. The histologic diagnosis of each case was independently confirmed on H&E slides by two lung cancer pathologists. To enrich premalignant or tumor cells for nucleic acid extraction, macro-dissection was performed after pathologic assessment. DNA was isolated from FFPE tissue using the AllPrep DNA/RNA FFPE Kit. V lost 8 bases and J lost 0 bases; the stretch between them is 10 bases long. CDR1 and CDR2, looked up from the germline V gene, are MDHEN and SYDVKM. There are 13 amino acids in the CDR3, from cysteine to phenylalanine inclusive. The sequence is cut down to CDR3 DNA, 39 bases in frame from base 1. Using the immunoSEQ hsTCRbeta Kit, TCR beta CDR3 regions were sequenced from DNA. From the authors' description of their analysis: TCR sequencing data were analysed with the ImmunoSEQ Analyzer. T cell clonality was defined as 1 minus Pielou's evenness computed on productive rearrangements. To measure T cell diversity, the inverse Simpson index was applied to productive templates. T cell density was expressed as TCR beta template counts normalized to usable DNA, with usable DNA estimated by amplifying and sequencing housekeeping genes. TCR metrics were compared across histologic stages using two-sided Kruskal-Wallis tests. The table was pulled from immuneACCESS by TCRdb, which kept in-frame rearrangements only. Such tables lose some clones; where checked, under half of the loss comes from unresolved V genes, and the rest has no known cause. V and J calls plus clone size are reproduced from that table; the DNA served to infer D and trimming. The sample records 35,000 to 40,000 clones, 74% of which are singletons. In total, the top ten clones hold approximately 6.1% of the sample.

Notes on this clone: There is no known antigen for this receptor. Base-call qualities are not available, and no considerably larger clone is one nucleotide away.

This chain is built from TRBV28 and TRBJ2-5; the D segment could be TRBD1, given 5 matching bases. The sequence derives from a person in their sixties with lung adenocarcinoma. Sequences were obtained from FFPE invasive lung adenocarcinoma tissue. According to the study, the label for this sample's cell subset or site signals: frankly invasive lung adenocarcinoma (ADC). The DNA sequence is as follows: TGTGCCAGCTCAGACAGCCACCAAGAGACCCAGTACTTC. Translation gives CASSDSHQETQYF.